This T cell receptor (beta chain) was identified in a study of control samples from healthy donors and cancer patients. Here immunoSEQ multiplex PCR was the method, and the copy in TCRdb shows in-frame clones only, minus some. The sample shows some 150,000 clones, 80% to 95% of them seen only once. The CDR3 extends over 13 amino acids. V lost 6 bases and J 10 bases, leaving 18 bases between the germline ends. The germline gives CDR1 LNHDA, CDR2 SQIVND (reference sequence). What was sequenced was blood. The clonotype originates from a woman aged 60 to 75 in good health. This sequence joins TRBV19 and TRBJ1-2, with D hard to call. CDR3 bases: TGTGCCAGTAGACCTCAGCCCCGCGGGGTCTACACCTTC. It encodes CASRPQPRGVYTF.